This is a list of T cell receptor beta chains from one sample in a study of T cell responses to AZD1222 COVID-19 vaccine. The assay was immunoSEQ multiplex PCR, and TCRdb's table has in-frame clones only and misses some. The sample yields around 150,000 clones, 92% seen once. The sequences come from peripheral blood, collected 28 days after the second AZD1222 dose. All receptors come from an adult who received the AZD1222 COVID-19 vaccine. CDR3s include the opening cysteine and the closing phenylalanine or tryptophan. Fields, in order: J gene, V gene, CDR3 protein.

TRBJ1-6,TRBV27,CASSLKSGGPYNSPLHF
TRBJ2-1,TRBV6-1,CASSEAIEQFF
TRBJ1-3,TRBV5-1,CASSSDPSGNTIYF
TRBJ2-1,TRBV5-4,CASSVSGGAANNEQFF
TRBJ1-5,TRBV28,CASSLLGRGLNQPQHF
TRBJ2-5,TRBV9,CASSVDFHETQYF
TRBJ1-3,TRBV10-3,CAITNDPLSGNTIYF
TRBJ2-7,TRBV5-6,CASSLAGKGQSAYEQYF
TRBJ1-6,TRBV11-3,CASSLDGDSPLHF
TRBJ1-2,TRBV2,CASSAGATDGYTF
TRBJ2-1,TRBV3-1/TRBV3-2,CASSASTYNEQFF
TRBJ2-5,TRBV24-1,CATSDSSQGTNLQETQYF
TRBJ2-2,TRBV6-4,CASSEGIDTGELFF
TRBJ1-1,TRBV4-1,CASSLDFEGAYTEAFF
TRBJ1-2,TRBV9,CASSVDPPGGTGYTF
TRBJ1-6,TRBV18,CASSLGDGYSPLHF
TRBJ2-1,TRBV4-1,CASSQEVLAGETHEQFF
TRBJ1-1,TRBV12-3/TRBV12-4,CASSQLGGLRAFF
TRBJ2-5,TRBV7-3,CASSLLAGGQETQYF
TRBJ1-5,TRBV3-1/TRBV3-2,CASSRQLYQPQHF
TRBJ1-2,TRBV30,CACTGAGGNYGYTF
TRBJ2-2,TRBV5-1,CASKRANPNTGELFF
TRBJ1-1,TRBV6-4,CASSAEGADTEAFF
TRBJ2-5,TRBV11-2,CASSLGPGYRGVTETQYF
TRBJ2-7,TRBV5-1,CASSLGTEISYEQYF
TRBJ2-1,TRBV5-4,CASSTGSSDNEQFF
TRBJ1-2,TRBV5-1,CASSWGQGDNYGYTF
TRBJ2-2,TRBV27,CASTIFWRGQNTGELFF
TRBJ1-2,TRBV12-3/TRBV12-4,CASSLMDYGYTF
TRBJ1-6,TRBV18,CASSLTSGVILHF
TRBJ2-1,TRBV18,CASSDSWENEQFF
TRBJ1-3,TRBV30,CASTTSGNTIYF
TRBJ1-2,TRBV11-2,CASSLGRARKLGGYTF
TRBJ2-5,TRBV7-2,CASSLEWAGGLYQETQYF
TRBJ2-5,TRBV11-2,CASSLGSETQYF
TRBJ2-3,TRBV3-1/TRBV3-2,CASSRAGEDTQYF
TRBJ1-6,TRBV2,CASRAFSSYNSPLHF
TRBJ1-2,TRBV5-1,CASSISAGGRNGYTF